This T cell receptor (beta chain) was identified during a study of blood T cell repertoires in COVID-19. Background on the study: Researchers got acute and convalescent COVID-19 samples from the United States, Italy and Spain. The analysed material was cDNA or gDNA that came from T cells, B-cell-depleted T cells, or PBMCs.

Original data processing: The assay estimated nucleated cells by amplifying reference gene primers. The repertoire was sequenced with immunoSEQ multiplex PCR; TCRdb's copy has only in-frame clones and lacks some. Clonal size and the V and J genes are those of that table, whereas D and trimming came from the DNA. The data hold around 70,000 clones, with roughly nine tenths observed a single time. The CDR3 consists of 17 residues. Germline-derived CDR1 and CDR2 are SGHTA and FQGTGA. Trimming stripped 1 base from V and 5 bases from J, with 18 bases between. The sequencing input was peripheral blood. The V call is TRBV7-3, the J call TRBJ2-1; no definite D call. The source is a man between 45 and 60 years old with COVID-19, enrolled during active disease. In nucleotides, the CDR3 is TGTGCCAGCAGCTTAAGCGGCTATGACGTGTGGAACAATGAGCAGTTCTTC. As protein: CASSLSGYDVWNNEQFF.